A single sample gave rise to the 23 T cell receptor beta chains below, sequenced in a study of control samples from healthy donors and cancer patients. Profiled with immunoSEQ multiplex PCR; TCRdb holds only in-frame clones, not every one. This table has about 120,000 clones, more than 75% appearing once. Material for sequencing was blood. The source is a man aged 25 to 45 in good health.

The V gene is TRBV5-8, the J gene TRBJ1-2, with D maybe TRBD1 (5 bases). The CDR3 covers 15 residues. V was clipped by 0 bases and J by 2 bases, with 11 bases between them. Germline CDR1 reads SGHTS; CDR2 reads YDEGEE. The CDR3 sequence: CASSLAFNRNYGYTF. The CDR3 DNA follows: TGTGCCAGCAGCTTGGCCTTCAACAGGAACTATGGCTACACCTTC. The whole variable domain, filled in from reference TRBV5-8 and TRBJ1-2, reads EAGVTQSPTHLIKTRGQQATLRCSPISGHTSVYWYQQALGLGLQFLLWYDEGEERNRGNFPPRFSGRQFPNYSSELNVNALELEDSALYLCASSLAFNRNYGYTFGSGTRLTVV.

The rearrangement uses TRBV24-1 and TRBJ2-1, with 9 bases fitting TRBD1. Trimming took 3 bases from V and 4 from J; bases not matched to a gene: 9. CDR1 and CDR2 from the germline V gene are KGHDR and SFDVKD. The CDR3 is 17 residues long. In DNA form, the CDR3 reads TGTGCCACCAGTGATGCCGCCGGGACAGGGAATTACAATGAGCAGTTCTTC. This encodes CATSDAAGTGNYNEQFF.

This sequence joins TRBV18 and TRBJ1-1; 8 nucleotides line up with TRBD1. Germline lookup yields CDR1 KGHSH and CDR2 LQKENI. V shed 0 bases and J 8 bases; nucleotides not matched to a gene: 5. The CDR3 has 14 amino acids. CDR3: CASSPPSGTGEAFF. The CDR3 DNA reads TGTGCCAGCTCACCACCGAGCGGGACAGGCGAAGCTTTCTTT.

The chain carries TRBV10-3 and TRBJ1-4; D possibly corresponds to TRBD1 (5 bases). This CDR3 spans 13 amino acids. CDR1 is ENHRY and CDR2 is SYGVKD in the germline V gene. V lost 6 bases and J 3 bases, leaving 8 bases between the germline ends. The CDR3 reads CAIRQGANEKLFF. The CDR3 DNA is TGTGCCATCAGGCAGGGCGCTAATGAAAAACTGTTTTTT.

The chain recombines TRBV6-1 with TRBJ1-2; a weak D match, TRBD1 (5 bases). From germline, CDR1 is MNHNS and CDR2 SASEGT. CDR3 length: 14 amino acids. The germline V and J ends were trimmed by 1 base and 2 bases, with 8 bases remaining between them. Here the CDR3 reads CASSEVGGNYGYTF. In DNA, the CDR3 is TGTGCCAGCAGTGAAGTTGGGGGGAACTATGGCTACACCTTC.

The chain couples TRBV11-3 to TRBJ1-1, with D perhaps matching TRBD1 (6 bases). The CDR3 contains 14 residues. Between the trimmed V and J ends, which lost 8 bases and 1 base, there was a span of 14 bases. The germline gives CDR1 SGHNT, CDR2 YENEEA. The CDR3 is CASGPGQTNTEAFF. As DNA, the CDR3 is TGTGCCAGCGGGCCGGGACAAACGAACACTGAAGCTTTCTTT. Full variable domain (remainder filled in from reference TRBV11-3 and TRBJ1-1): EAGVVQSPRYKIIEKKQPVAFWCNPISGHNTLYWYLQNLGQGPELLIRYENEEAVDDSQLPKDRFSAERLKGVDSTLKIQPAELGDSAVYLCASGPGQTNTEAFFGQGTRLTVV.

The rearrangement uses TRBV7-8 and TRBJ2-1; no reliable D call. Germline-derived CDR1 and CDR2 are SGHVS and FQNEAQ. This CDR3 has 11 residues. V was cut by 3 bases and J by 7 bases, with 4 bases left in between. CDR3 residues: CASSFRNEQFF. The CDR3 DNA sequence: TGTGCCAGCAGCTTTCGGAATGAGCAGTTCTTC.

The J gene is TRBJ2-5, the V gene TRBV25-1, with D perhaps matching TRBD1 (5 bases). Germline V gene data show CDR1 as MGHDK and CDR2 as SYGVNS. Trimming took 2 bases from V and 2 from J, leaving 15 bases between them. This CDR3 comprises 16 residues. CDR3 sequence (DNA): TGTGCCAGCAGTGAACCGTCAGGGCTACGGCAAGAGACCCAGTACTTC. Translating it yields CASSEPSGLRQETQYF. The entire variable domain, with the rest obtained from reference TRBV25-1 and TRBJ2-5, is as follows: EADIYQTPRYLVIGTGKKITLECSQTMGHDKMYWYQQDPGMELHLIHYSYGVNSTEKGDLSSESTVSRIRTEHFPLTLESARPSHTSQYLCASSEPSGLRQETQYFGPGTRLLVL.

The rearrangement links TRBV6-5 to TRBJ1-3, with TRBD1 identical over 10 bases. Per germline, CDR1 MNHEY and CDR2 SVGAGI. V gave up 0 bases and J gave up 2 bases; unmatched junction bases: 1. The CDR3 consists of 16 residues. The CDR3 loop is CASSYSGTGAGNTIYF. The DNA of the CDR3 is TGTGCCAGCAGTTACTCCGGGACAGGGGCTGGAAACACCATATATTTT.

The genes are TRBV5-1 and TRBJ1-2; D possibly corresponds to TRBD1 (6 bases). Germline CDR1 SGHRS, CDR2 YFSETQ. The CDR3 contains 14 residues. Trimming pared 3 bases from V and 8 bases from J, leaving 17 bases between. This CDR3 reads CASSSDSSGRGYTF. DNA for the CDR3: TGCGCCAGCAGCTCGGACAGTTCCGGGAGGGGCTACACCTTC.

The chain employs TRBV25-1 and TRBJ1-1; 10 bases map to TRBD1. CDR3 length equals 15 residues. V lost 5 bases and J lost 2; bases outside the gene matches: 5. Germline assignment: CDR1 MGHDK and CDR2 SYGVNS. CDR3: CASSRQGAGNTEAFF. DNA of the CDR3: TGTGCCAGCAGTAGACAGGGGGCTGGTAACACTGAAGCTTTCTTT. The variable domain in full, completed from reference TRBV25-1 and TRBJ1-1, reads EADIYQTPRYLVIGTGKKITLECSQTMGHDKMYWYQQDPGMELHLIHYSYGVNSTEKGDLSSESTVSRIRTEHFPLTLESARPSHTSQYLCASSRQGAGNTEAFFGQGTRLTVV.

In its sample, this clone was seen once. The chain carries TRBV28 and TRBJ1-2; D might be TRBD1 (5 bases). Trimming pared 6 bases from V and 8 bases from J, leaving 13 bases between. Germline CDR1 MDHEN, CDR2 SYDVKM. The CDR3 runs 12 residues. The CDR3 nucleotides are TGTGCCAGCAGCGAGGGGACCAGGGGCTACACCTTC. Translated: CASSEGTRGYTF.

The rearrangement uses TRBV15 and TRBJ1-4; D ambiguous. The length of the CDR3 is 17 residues. From germline, CDR1 is LNHNV and CDR2 YYDKDF (reference sequence). Trimming left V 2 bases short and J 3 bases short, with 16 bases between. In DNA, the CDR3 is TGTGCCACCAGCAGAAGGAACCGACGGGTAGCTAATGAAAAACTGTTTTTT. It encodes CATSRRNRRVANEKLFF.

The V and J genes are TRBV5-6 and TRBJ1-2; D perhaps matches TRBD1 (6 bases). Germline CDR1 reads SGHDT; CDR2 reads YYEEEE. The V end was cut by 7 bases, the J end by 9 bases, with 16 bases between. CDR3 length: 12 residues. As DNA, the CDR3 is TGTGCCAGCTTCGACAGGCTCGGTAGCTACACCTTC. As protein: CASFDRLGSYTF.

The chain carries TRBV2 and TRBJ1-6, with 7 positions matching TRBD1. Germline CDR1 reads SNHLY; CDR2 reads FYNNEI. The CDR3 runs 16 residues. The trim removed 6 bases at V and 7 bases at J, leaving 12 bases unmatched. The chain's CDR3 is CASRTYSRDRNSPLHF. The CDR3 DNA is TGTGCCAGCAGAACGTATTCCCGGGACAGAAATTCACCCCTCCACTTT.

The chain links TRBV30 to TRBJ2-1, with D maybe TRBD1 (6 bases). The CDR3 contains 17 residues. The germline V gene encodes CDR1 GTSNPN and CDR2 SVGIG (reference sequence). The V end was cut by 2 bases, the J end by 0 bases, with 17 bases between. CDR3 sequence reads: CAWSRDIPILSYNEQFF. In DNA form, the CDR3 reads TGTGCCTGGAGTAGGGACATACCTATACTCTCCTACAATGAGCAGTTCTTC.

This clone has only one observation. The gene calls are TRBV12-5 and TRBJ1-6, with unresolved D. CDR3 length: 12 residues. Trimming removed 0 bases from V and 8 bases from J, with 2 bases in between. Germline-derived CDR1 and CDR2 are LGHNT and FRNRAP. CDR3 amino acids: CASGLVDSPLHF. Here the CDR3 DNA reads TGTGCTAGTGGTTTGGTAGATTCACCCCTCCACTTT.

V is TRBV27 and J is TRBJ1-1; 10 bases line up with TRBD1. V lost 5 bases, J lost 5 bases, and 8 bases stayed unmatched. The germline V gene encodes CDR1 MNHEY and CDR2 SMNVEV (reference sequence). The CDR3 extends over 15 amino acids. The CDR3 is CASSLRQGAYTEAFF. CDR3 in DNA: TGTGCCAGCAGTCTCCGACAGGGGGCTTATACTGAAGCTTTCTTT.

This clone was counted a single time. The chain couples TRBV11-3 to TRBJ1-2, with D uncertain. Trimming left V 1 base short and J 6 bases short, with 9 bases between. Germline V gives CDR1 SGHNT, CDR2 YENEEA. This CDR3 has 13 residues. The CDR3 bases are TGTGCCAGCAGCTTAGGAGGGAGAGATGGCTACACCTTC. Translating gives CASSLGGRDGYTF.

The chain combines TRBV10-3 with TRBJ1-3, with D perhaps TRBD1 (5 bases). The CDR3 has 13 amino acids. Trimming pared 9 bases from V and 1 base from J, leaving 10 bases between. The germline V gene has CDR1 ENHRY and CDR2 SYGVKD. The CDR3 DNA reads as TGTGCCATGGTTGGGGGATCTGGAAACACCATATATTTT. It specifies CAMVGGSGNTIYF.

The V call is TRBV7-2, the J call TRBJ1-6; unclear D gene. The CDR3 is 13 amino acids. V dropped 4 bases and J dropped 9 bases, with 10 bases sitting between them. CDR1 is SGHTA and CDR2 is FQGNSA in the germline V gene. In DNA, the CDR3 is TGTGCCAGCAGCTCCTCCAGAGGTTCACCCCTCCACTTT. Residues: CASSSSRGSPLHF.

The V call is TRBV3-1 (or the pseudogene TRBV3-2), the J call TRBJ1-5; TRBD1 matches at 7 bases. CDR3 length: 14 amino acids. Trimming at V came to 1 base and at J to 7 bases, leaving 4 bases not matched to a gene. Germline V CDR1 and CDR2: LGHDT, YNNKEL (reference sequence). DNA of the CDR3: TGTGCCAGCAGCCAAGGGGTGGACAGGCAGCCCCAGCATTTT. Its protein product is CASSQGVDRQPQHF.

This chain links TRBV5-1 with TRBJ1-3; 9 bases are a match to TRBD1. Germline CDR1 reads SGHRS; CDR2 reads YFSETQ. The V segment lost 2 bases and the J segment 3 bases; nucleotides outside the gene matches: 9. The CDR3 contains 17 residues. The CDR3, as DNA: TGCGCCAGCAGCTTCACACAGGGGGCTCCCGGTGGAAACACCATATATTTT. Translation gives CASSFTQGAPGGNTIYF.